These 19 T cell receptor beta chains were all obtained from the same sample, sequenced in a study of cytomegalovirus exposure and HLA in healthy donors. Primers for the PCR totalled 60 Vbeta and 13 Jbeta. Sequencing was performed with immunoSEQ multiplex PCR; in TCRdb, only in-frame clones are kept and a portion is missing. The table shows some 170,000 clones, with roughly four fifths occurring only once. Sequenced input: PBMCs. Receptors originate from a woman in her fifties or sixties in good health and CMV-seropositive.

The V call is TRBV11-2, the J call TRBJ2-7, with TRBD1 as a possible D gene (5 bases). Between the trimmed V and J ends, which lost 6 bases and 3 bases, there was a span of 12 bases. The length of the CDR3 is 13 residues. Per germline, CDR1 SGHAT and CDR2 FQNNGV. The CDR3: CASSSIDSYEQYF. DNA of the CDR3: TGTGCCAGCAGTTCAATCGACAGCTACGAGCAGTACTTC.

The rearrangement uses TRBV6-1 and TRBJ2-1; no reliable D call. The V gene lost 5 bases and the J gene lost 9 bases, with 11 bases spanning the gap. CDR1 is MNHNS, CDR2 SASEGT, per germline. CDR3 length: 12 amino acids. For the CDR3, the DNA is TGTGCCAGCAGTTTCCTAGAGACTGAGCAGTTCTTC. Its translation: CASSFLETEQFF.

This clone appeared a single time. The chain is built from TRBV6-1 and TRBJ2-5, with 7 bases fitting TRBD1. The trim removed 6 bases at V and 2 bases at J, leaving 9 bases unmatched. There are 15 residues in the CDR3. CDR1 and CDR2 (germline): MNHNS, SASEGT. DNA for the CDR3: TGTGCCAGCAGCTTCTATCGGGACAGTCAAGAGACCCAGTACTTC. Amino acids: CASSFYRDSQETQYF.

This chain uses TRBV5-8 with TRBJ1-4; TRBD1 is a possible D gene (5 bases). V was pared by 4 bases and J by 8 bases, with 18 bases between. This CDR3 spans 15 amino acids. The germline gives CDR1 SGHTS, CDR2 YDEGEE. CDR3 bases: TGTGCCAGCAGCCCCTTCGGGGGGATGGACGAAAAACTGTTTTTT. Protein sequence: CASSPFGGMDEKLFF.

This clone is a singleton in its sample. This CDR3 reads CASRQTSRGNTGELFF. The CDR3 DNA sequence: TGCGCCAGCAGACAGACTTCCAGGGGGAACACCGGGGAGCTGTTTTTT. The chain has TRBV5-1 and TRBJ2-2, with D perhaps TRBD1 (6 bases). The length of the CDR3 is 16 residues. V lost 5 bases and J lost 1, with 15 bases in between. Germline assignment: CDR1 SGHRS and CDR2 YFSETQ.

The chain uses TRBV29-1 and TRBJ1-2; 10 nucleotides line up with TRBD1. The ends lost 7 bases at V and 7 bases at J; junction bases unmatched: 6. Per germline, CDR1 SQVTM and CDR2 ANQGSEA. The CDR3 sequence is 12 residues long. CDR3 sequence: CSAGGQGFGYTF. The CDR3 DNA is TGCAGCGCGGGGGGACAGGGGTTTGGCTACACCTTC.

The chain employs TRBV30 and TRBJ1-4; D perhaps matches TRBD1 (5 bases). From germline, CDR1 is GTSNPN and CDR2 SVGIG (reference sequence). Trimming left V 0 bases short and J 7 bases short, with 12 bases between. The CDR3 has 14 residues. The CDR3 DNA reads as TGTGCCTGGAGTGTCAGCGGGGCCGGTGAAAAACTGTTTTTT. It codes for CAWSVSGAGEKLFF. Drawing the rest from reference TRBV30 and TRBJ1-4, the complete variable domain is SQTIHQWPATLVQPVGSPLSLECTVEGTSNPNLYWYRQAAGRGLQLLFYSVGIGQISSEVPQNLSASRPQDRQFILSSKKLLLSDSGFYLCAWSVSGAGEKLFFGSGTQLSVL.

Of note for this clone: Other DNA sequences from this sample encode an identical CDR3 as well. The gene calls are TRBV19 and TRBJ1-6; 7 bases are shared with TRBD1. The CDR3 has 14 residues. J lost 7 bases, V lost 3 bases, and 3 bases had no gene match. Germline assignment: CDR1 LNHDA and CDR2 SQIVND (reference sequence). CDR3 sequence: CASSIEGANSPLHF. DNA of the CDR3: TGTGCCAGTAGTATCGAGGGGGCAAATTCACCCCTCCACTTT. Full variable domain (rest looked up from reference TRBV19 and TRBJ1-6): DGGITQSPKYLFRKEGQNVTLSCEQNLNHDAMYWYRQDPGQGLRLIYYSQIVNDFQKGDIAEGYSVSREKKESFPLTVTSAQKNPTAFYLCASSIEGANSPLHFGNGTRLTVT.

The V gene is TRBV2, the J gene TRBJ1-2, with TRBD1 matching over 8 bases. The CDR3 is 13 amino acids. CDR1 and CDR2 (germline): SNHLY, FYNNEI. The V gene end was trimmed by 4 bases and the J gene end by 3 bases; junction bases not matched to a gene: 1. In DNA form, the CDR3 reads TGTGCCAGCAGTGCAGGGGGCGACTATGGCTACACCTTC. It yields the protein CASSAGGDYGYTF.

V gene TRBV6-6 combines with J gene TRBJ2-5; 8 bases are shared with TRBD1. This CDR3 is built from 15 residues. CDR1 is MNHNY, CDR2 SVGAGI, per germline (reference sequence). V dropped 6 bases and J dropped 5; count of bases not matched to a gene: 11. Here the CDR3 reads CASSDRTGQGETQYF. The CDR3 DNA sequence: TGTGCCAGCAGCGATCGGACAGGGCAAGGGGAGACCCAGTACTTC.

The chain employs TRBV19 and TRBJ2-1; 9 nucleotides agree with TRBD2. This CDR3 is 15 amino acids long. Germline V gene sequence: CDR1 LNHDA, CDR2 SQIVND (reference sequence). V shed 3 bases and J 5 bases; nucleotides not matched to a gene: 5. DNA for the CDR3: TGTGCCAGTAGTATGGTCCAGCGGGGGGACAATGAGCAGTTCTTC. It encodes CASSMVQRGDNEQFF.

The chain is built from TRBV20-1 and TRBJ2-3; D is unresolved. The CDR3 spans 11 residues. CDR1 is DFQATT, CDR2 SNEGSKA, per germline (reference sequence). The germline V and J ends were trimmed by 3 bases and 4 bases, with 5 bases remaining between them. CDR3 in DNA: TGCAGTGCTAGTCGGGCAGATACGCAGTATTTT. As protein: CSASRADTQYF.

CDR3 residues: CASSPLQAGVEQYF. The CDR3 nucleotides are TGCGCCAGCAGCCCCCTCCAAGCGGGGGTTGAGCAGTACTTC. V is TRBV4-1 and J is TRBJ2-7; the match to TRBD2 covers 8 bases. The CDR3 covers 14 residues. From germline, CDR1 is MGHRA and CDR2 YSYEKL. Trimming removed 4 bases from V and 7 bases from J; junction bases left unmatched: 9.

Comment on this clone: An end of the junction differs from the germline gene, which may be a read error. V and J are TRBV9 and TRBJ1-2; possible D gene TRBD1, 5 bases. The CDR3 sequence is 10 residues long. The germline CDR1 and CDR2 sequences are SGDLS and YYNGEE. CDR3 protein: CASSTGTPLF. The CDR3 DNA reads TGTGCCAGCAGCACCGGGACTCCTCTCTTC.

The chain couples TRBV4-2 to TRBJ2-5, with 9 positions matching TRBD2. The ends lost 1 base at V and 3 bases at J; junction bases unmatched: 6. The germline V gene encodes CDR1 LGHNA and CDR2 YNFKEQ. This CDR3 has 16 amino acids. The CDR3 reads CASSQVGPSGEETQYF. Written as DNA, the CDR3 is TGTGCCAGCAGCCAAGTGGGGCCTAGCGGGGAAGAGACCCAGTACTTC.

This clone was picked up one time. J is TRBJ1-1 and V is TRBV25-1; no definite D call. Looked up from germline, CDR1 is MGHDK and CDR2 is SYGVNS. Trimming removed 1 base from V and 5 bases from J, with 8 bases in between. The CDR3 length is 13 residues. CDR3 coding DNA: TGTGCCAGCAGTGAATTTGGTAGAACTGAAGCTTTCTTT. Its protein product is CASSEFGRTEAFF. Variable domain in full (rest from reference TRBV25-1 and TRBJ1-1): EADIYQTPRYLVIGTGKKITLECSQTMGHDKMYWYQQDPGMELHLIHYSYGVNSTEKGDLSSESTVSRIRTEHFPLTLESARPSHTSQYLCASSEFGRTEAFFGQGTRLTVV.

The chain links TRBV11-2 to TRBJ2-3; D is ambiguous. This CDR3 region has 16 residues. CDR1 SGHAT and CDR2 FQNNGV come from the germline V gene. V lost 2 bases and J lost 0, with 12 bases in between. CDR3 in DNA: TGTGCCAGCAGCTTATTCCGCAGCGCTAGCACAGATACGCAGTATTTT. It specifies CASSLFRSASTDTQYF.

The J gene is TRBJ2-2, the V gene TRBV5-4; 9 nucleotides line up with TRBD1. With 3 bases clipped from V and 4 bases from J, the junction kept 4 bases outside the gene matches. Germline lookup yields CDR1 SGHNT and CDR2 YYREEE (reference sequence). This CDR3 comprises 15 residues. The CDR3 loop reads CASSSGQGATGELFF. Written as DNA, the CDR3 is TGTGCCAGCAGCTCGGGACAGGGCGCCACCGGGGAGCTGTTTTTT. The whole variable domain, filled in from reference TRBV5-4 and TRBJ2-2, reads ETGVTQSPTHLIKTRGQQVTLRCSSQSGHNTVSWYQQALGQGPQFIFQYYREEENGRGNFPPRFSGLQFPNYSSELNVNALELDDSALYLCASSSGQGATGELFFGEGSRLTVL.

The V call is TRBV11-2, the J call TRBJ1-6; tentatively, D is TRBD1 (6 bases). The CDR3 is 16 amino acids. Trimming left V 1 base short and J 5 bases short, with 12 bases between. The germline gives CDR1 SGHAT, CDR2 FQNNGV. CDR3 bases: TGTGCCAGCAGCTTAGTCCCGGACAGAGATAATTCACCCCTCCACTTT. It translates to CASSLVPDRDNSPLHF.